This T cell receptor (beta chain) was obtained from a study of T cell responses to AZD1222 COVID-19 vaccine (dated by TCRdb to the early 2020s). Study-level background: AZD1222 recipients given second doses at about 4 weeks or at about 12 weeks were pooled, since spike-specific TCR depth and breadth were not found to differ between the two schedules. A total of just over 230 trial participants underwent TCR sequencing, of whom more than 200 had received two doses of AZD1222 and 26 had received two doses of the MenACWY control vaccine. Enrollment into the trials was organized by age into subgroups of 18-55, 56-69 and 70-plus years, and those subgroups contained approximately 150, 30 and 60 TCR-sequenced participants, respectively.

On this clone: Its antigen is unknown. No much larger clonotype is one base removed from it; base qualities were not supplied.

The CDR3 covers 15 residues, taking in both the cysteine and the phenylalanine. Only the CDR3 region is kept as DNA, spanning 45 bases read in frame from base 1. The germline V gene gives CDR1 as SGHRS and CDR2 as YFSETQ. For this chain, trimming is 7 bases at the V end and 1 base at the J end, and the number of junction bases without a gene match is 6. The CDR3 regions of human TCRbeta chains were analyzed by immunosequencing. The authors' analysis ran thus. Repertoire TCRs were matched against a reference library of SARS-CoV-2-specific TCRs generated with the MIRA antigen-specificity platform. Breadth meant the fraction of unique TCRs that were SARS-CoV-2-associated, whereas depth meant the fraction of total T cells that were SARS-CoV-2-associated. Using the MIRA data, every spike-specific TCR was mapped to the spike region that the TCR reacted to and assigned to either a CD4 or a CD8 class. Log10-transformed breadth and depth values were compared by one-way ANOVA with Sidak's multiple comparisons tests. TCRdb retrieved this table from immuneACCESS and kept in-frame rearrangements only. Not all clones are present; in checked studies, unresolved V genes account for under half, and no reason is known for the remainder. D and trimming come from the DNA, and the V and J calls and clone size come from that table. This sample is represented by around 110,000 clones; about 86% of them were singletons. Approximately 10% of the sample belongs to the ten largest clones.

What the authors observed across the whole study: Vaccine-associated CD4 TCRs spanned the whole spike protein, with dominant responses in regions 160-218 and 743-854. Epitopes outside the regions mutated in the B.1.351 and B.1.1.7 variants were reportedly recognized by nearly half of the unique spike-specific TCRs. Conclusions about previously exposed vaccinees are limited, since just 5 or 6 AZD1222 recipients were seropositive for SARS-CoV-2 at baseline. In the small 56-69-year group, the increase in depth fell short of significance, most likely because of low power. Spike-specific TCR breadth and depth rose significantly after two AZD1222 doses compared with day 0 and with MenACWY recipients. Because no day 14 peak-response samples were available, repertoires were characterized only after the peak T cell response. Most participants were white British and females outnumbered males, and the authors suggested that clonal diversity may have been underestimated.

The time point tag for this specimen amounts to: baseline before first vaccination. Samples from vaccinated people were obtained from the UK trials COV001 and COV002, which included a single-blind randomized controlled phase 2/3 trial of AZD1222 (ChAdOx1 nCoV-19) in healthy adults. For TCRbeta chain sequencing, PBMC samples from trial participants were taken at day 0 and at day 28 after the second dose. The TCR comes from an adult in good health. This receptor chain uses TRBV5-1 and TRBJ1-4; TRBD1 aligns with 8 central bases. Sample: peripheral blood, taken on day 0 of AZD1222 vaccination. The CDR3 protein: CASRGQGRTNEKLFF. The nucleotide sequence reads as follows: TGCGCCAGCCGAGGACAGGGTAGAACTAATGAAAAACTGTTTTTT.